A selection of T cell receptor beta chains follows, all from one sample in a study of patients and donors after allogeneic stem cell transplantation. TCRdb reanalysed the RT-PCR reads using MiXCR and keeps one entry per CDR3 protein. Found here are 70,000 or so distinct CDR3 sequences, around 27% of them singletons; the top ten hold approximately 26%. The sequencing input was blood, either unsorted or a sorted T cell fraction (not recorded which). The origin of the receptors is a human donor who was either an allogeneic HSCT recipient or a stem cell or donor lymphocyte infusion donor (not recorded which). It is not recorded whose cells these are; they may come from a transplant donor. CDR3s include the opening cysteine and the closing phenylalanine or tryptophan. The D gene is left open where the match is weak. For some rows the clone size is stated as once, few or many, or as a class when expanded; others skip it.

J gene: TRBJ2-7
D gene: .
clone size: .
CDR3 length: 13
V gene: TRBV7-9
CDR3 DNA: TGTGCCAGCAGCTTAGGGCAAATGAACGAGCAGTACTTC
CDR3 protein: CASSLGQMNEQYF

J gene: TRBJ1-2
D gene: .
clone size: .
CDR3 length: 14
V gene: TRBV5-4
CDR3 DNA: TGTGCCAGCAGCTTGTGGGGAAGCGAGTATGGCTACACCTTC
CDR3 protein: CASSLWGSEYGYTF

J gene: TRBJ2-7
D gene: .
clone size: .
CDR3 length: 14
V gene: TRBV9
CDR3 DNA: TGTGCCAGCAGCGTAGCGGGGCACTCCTACGAGCAGTACTTC
CDR3 protein: CASSVAGHSYEQYF

J gene: TRBJ1-2
D gene: TRBD1
clone size: .
CDR3 length: 15
V gene: TRBV27
CDR3 DNA: TGTGCCAGCAGTTTTGGTGGACAGGGGGCTGTTGGCTACACCTTC
CDR3 protein: CASSFGGQGAVGYTF

J gene: TRBJ2-2
D gene: .
clone size: .
CDR3 length: 16
V gene: TRBV7-3
CDR3 DNA: TGTGCCAGCAGCCGAACTAGGCCGACGAACACCGGGGAGCTGTTTTTT
CDR3 protein: CASSRTRPTNTGELFF

J gene: TRBJ2-3
D gene: .
clone size: many
CDR3 length: 17
V gene: TRBV4-1
CDR3 DNA: TGCGCCAGCAGCCAAGACGGGGCGGGTACGGGCACAGATACGCAGTATTTT
CDR3 protein: CASSQDGAGTGTDTQYF

J gene: TRBJ2-7
D gene: TRBD1
clone size: few
CDR3 length: 13
V gene: TRBV10-3
CDR3 DNA: TGTGCCATCAGTGAGGGACAGGGAGGACGGCAGTACTTC
CDR3 protein: CAISEGQGGRQYF

J gene: TRBJ2-7
D gene: .
clone size: .
CDR3 length: 20
V gene: TRBV7-9
CDR3 DNA: TGTGCCAGCAGCTCCTATCAGGCAGGGCCGAGCACGGGAGACTCCTACGAGCAGTACTTC
CDR3 protein: CASSSYQAGPSTGDSYEQYF

J gene: TRBJ2-3
D gene: TRBD1
clone size: few
CDR3 length: 13
V gene: TRBV20-1
CDR3 DNA: TGCAGTGCTAGGGGGACAGCCACAGATACGCAGTATTTT
CDR3 protein: CSARGTATDTQYF

J gene: TRBJ2-7
D gene: .
clone size: .
CDR3 length: 16
V gene: TRBV13
CDR3 DNA: TGTGCCAGCAGCTCTTCCCCCCGGCCCCGCTCCTACGAGCAGTACTTC
CDR3 protein: CASSSSPRPRSYEQYF